The 20 T cell receptor beta chains in this list originate from one sample, sequenced in a study of CD8 T cells in ankylosing spondylitis (dated by TCRdb to about 2017). Overall study outcomes, separate from this receptor: A TCR beta motif made up of about eight highly homologous amino acid variants appeared to be characteristic of blood from ankylosing spondylitis patients.

The method was 5' RACE. The sequencer listed for this sample is Illumina HiSeq 2500. TCRdb reanalyzed the raw reads on its own, using fastp at Q25 for trimming and MiXCR for clone calling, and kept in-frame beta chains. Each record represents a unique CDR3 protein, reported with the most common genes and DNA among its rows. In this sample the table shows roughly 490,000 distinct CDR3 sequences, roughly 5% of which occur a single time. The ten top clones hold approximately 4% of the sample. Their antigens remain unidentified. Input material: blood, either unsorted or a sorted T cell fraction (not recorded which). These receptor sequences come from a male donor with ankylosing spondylitis.

The chain is built from TRBV28 and TRBJ2-3; 7 positions match TRBD1. V shed 6 bases, J shed 2 bases, and the junction held 11 bases outside the gene matches. The CDR3 spans 16 residues. CDR1 is MDHEN and CDR2 is SYDVKM in the germline V gene. CDR3 loop: CASRRHRGTNTDTQYF. The CDR3 nucleotides are TGTGCCAGCAGACGACACAGGGGAACGAACACAGATACGCAGTATTTT.

This clonotype was seen many times. The chain links TRBV20-1 to TRBJ1-1; D is unclear. The CDR3 runs to 13 residues. Germline CDR1 is DFQATT and CDR2 is SNEGSKA (reference sequence). V was shortened by 6 bases and J by 0 bases, with 11 bases between the two germline ends. In DNA form, the CDR3 reads TGCAGTGCCATTTCCGGGCTGAACACTGAAGCTTTCTTT. Translating it yields CSAISGLNTEAFF.

At least ten counts were recorded for this clonotype. This chain uses TRBV20-1 with TRBJ1-1; D ambiguous. The germline V gene encodes CDR1 DFQATT and CDR2 SNEGSKA (reference sequence). This CDR3 has 13 amino acids. Trimming left V 4 bases short and J 5 bases short, with 14 bases between. For the CDR3, the DNA is TGCAGTGCTAAGGGCTGGGAGGGTACTGAAGCTTTCTTT. It is translated as CSAKGWEGTEAFF.

This clonotype was recorded at least ten times. The V gene is TRBV28, the J gene TRBJ1-1; D not resolved. V lost 6 bases and J lost 12, with 14 bases in between. The germline gives CDR1 MDHEN, CDR2 SYDVKM. CDR3 size: 11 residues. The CDR3 nucleotides are TGTGCCAGCAGCCTGGACCGACTGTCTTTCTTT. Amino acid sequence: CASSLDRLSFF.

This clonotype was observed at least ten times. The chain employs TRBV20-1 and TRBJ2-1, with TRBD2 identical over 9 bases. CDR1 is DFQATT, CDR2 SNEGSKA, per germline (reference sequence). The CDR3 loop spans 13 amino acids. V lost 4 bases to trimming and J lost 7 bases; unmatched junction nucleotides: 5. The CDR3 DNA follows: TGCAGTGCTACGGGACTAGCAGAGAATGAGCAGTTCTTC. Translated, it gives CSATGLAENEQFF.

This clonotype has at least ten counts. V usage is TRBV5-6 and J usage is TRBJ1-2, with TRBD1 matching 8 bases. CDR1 is SGHDT, CDR2 YYEEEE, per germline. J was trimmed by 2 bases and V by 0 bases; bases with no gene match: 3. The CDR3 contains 15 residues. This CDR3 is CASSLGDRRNYGYTF. The CDR3, as DNA: TGTGCCAGCAGCTTGGGGGACAGGCGGAACTATGGCTACACCTTC.

The chain recombines TRBV18 with TRBJ1-5, with a tentative D call TRBD1 (6 bases). Trimming removed 2 bases from V and 6 bases from J, with 14 bases in between. From germline, CDR1 is KGHSH and CDR2 LQKENI. The CDR3 runs 15 residues. The CDR3 DNA reads as TGTGCCAGCTCACCAAACACAGGGTCGGGTCAGCCCCAGCATTTT. Its protein product is CASSPNTGSGQPQHF.

At least ten counts were recorded for this clonotype. The chain carries TRBV6-2 or TRBV6-3 and TRBJ1-1, with D possibly being TRBD1 (5 bases). Trimming shortened V by 6 bases and J by 6 bases, and 14 bases separated the two germline ends. The CDR3 totals 13 residues. CDR1 MNHEY and CDR2 SVGEGT come from the germline V gene. The CDR3 DNA reads TGTGCCAGCAGAAACAGGATTTTGGCTGAAGCTTTCTTT. This gives the protein CASRNRILAEAFF.

This clonotype has at least ten counts. V usage is TRBV4-3 and J usage is TRBJ2-1, with TRBD2 matching 7 bases. CDR1 is LGHNA and CDR2 is YSLEER in the germline V gene. Germline trimming cut 1 base from V and 6 bases from J; bases unmatched to any gene: 9. The CDR3 is 16 amino acids. The CDR3 loop is CASSQAPGGGRNEQFF. The DNA of the CDR3 is TGCGCCAGCAGCCAAGCACCGGGAGGAGGGCGCAATGAGCAGTTCTTC.

This clonotype was counted ten times or more. J is TRBJ1-2 and V is TRBV10-3; TRBD1 aligns across 7 bases. Germline lookup yields CDR1 ENHRY and CDR2 SYGVKD. Unmatched junction bases numbered 8, after V lost 3 bases and J lost 7 bases. This CDR3 spans 14 amino acids. The CDR3 loop reads CAISDPDRAGGYTF. CDR3 coding DNA: TGTGCCATCAGTGACCCAGACAGGGCTGGTGGCTACACCTTC.

This clonotype was counted ten times or more. J is TRBJ2-5 and V is TRBV28; TRBD1 or TRBD2 may be the D gene (6 bases each). This CDR3 is 14 amino acids long. The germline gives CDR1 MDHEN, CDR2 SYDVKM. Trimming shortened V by 6 bases and J by 7 bases, and 18 bases separated the two germline ends. The CDR3 is CASRPYGGLGTQYF. In nucleotides, the CDR3 is TGTGCCAGCAGACCTTACGGGGGCTTGGGGACCCAGTACTTC. Full variable domain (outside the CDR3, taken from reference TRBV28 and TRBJ2-5): DVKVTQSSRYLVKRTGEKVFLECVQDMDHENMFWYRQDPGLGLRLIYFSYDVKMKEKGDIPEGYSVSREKKERFSLILESASTNQTSMYLCASRPYGGLGTQYFGPGTRLLVL.

There are many counts of this clonotype. The rearrangement links TRBV7-9 to TRBJ2-7; no reliable D call. Trimming took 3 bases from V and 7 from J, leaving 10 bases between them. CDR1 is SEHNR and CDR2 is FQNEAQ in the germline V gene (reference sequence). This CDR3 has 12 residues. CDR3 loop: CASSLDPREQYF. Written as DNA, the CDR3 is TGTGCCAGCAGCTTGGACCCTCGAGAGCAGTACTTC.

There are many counts of this clonotype. The rearrangement links TRBV6-1 to TRBJ1-1, with 8 positions matching TRBD1. This CDR3 region has 16 residues. The V gene's germline CDR1 is MNHNS and CDR2 SASEGT. J was trimmed by 4 bases and V by 3 bases; bases with no gene match: 10. The CDR3 nucleotides are TGTGCCAGCAGTGACAGGGGGCGGACTTCTGGCACTGAAGCTTTCTTT. It codes for CASSDRGRTSGTEAFF.

This clonotype was counted ten times or more. CDR3 residues: CAIRGNSNQPQHF. CDR3 in DNA: TGTGCCATCAGGGGGAATAGCAATCAGCCCCAGCATTTT. The V and J genes are TRBV10-3 and TRBJ1-5; D gene ambiguous. CDR1 is ENHRY and CDR2 is SYGVKD in the germline V gene. Trimming took off 6 bases at V and 0 bases at J, with 6 bases between the two ends. The CDR3 loop spans 13 amino acids.

The chain employs TRBV6-2 or TRBV6-3 and TRBJ2-3; D tentatively fits TRBD1 or TRBD2 (7 bases each). V lost 4 bases to trimming and J lost 5 bases, with 19 bases between them. The CDR3 extends over 16 amino acids. Germline-derived CDR1 and CDR2 are MNHEY and SVGEGT. The chain's CDR3 is CASSFWGRGPEDTQYF. The CDR3 coding sequence is TGTGCCAGCAGTTTTTGGGGGAGGGGGCCTGAAGATACGCAGTATTTT.

There are many counts of this clonotype. This chain links TRBV29-1 with TRBJ2-2, with 8 bases lining up with TRBD2. The CDR3 has 14 amino acids. The V gene end was trimmed by 2 bases and the J gene end by 4 bases; junction bases not matched to a gene: 3. The germline CDR1 and CDR2 sequences are SQVTM and ANQGSEA. The CDR3 DNA reads as TGCAGCGTTGAACGTCTAGCGGGCACCGGGGAGCTGTTTTTT. Translated: CSVERLAGTGELFF.

This clonotype appeared many times. The chain combines TRBV4-3 with TRBJ1-5; D gene unclear. There are 16 residues in the CDR3. Germline values: CDR1 LGHNA, CDR2 YSLEER. Trimming removed 0 bases at V and 3 bases at J, with 12 bases between. The CDR3 is CASSQEWHQFNQPQHF. The CDR3 DNA sequence: TGCGCCAGCAGCCAAGAGTGGCATCAATTCAATCAGCCCCAGCATTTT.

This clonotype was seen at least ten times. The chain couples TRBV6-1 to TRBJ1-1, with 7 bases that match TRBD1. CDR1 and CDR2 from the germline V gene are MNHNS and SASEGT. The length of the CDR3 is 17 residues. The trim removed 6 bases at V and 0 bases at J, leaving 13 bases unmatched. CDR3: CASRIRAQGGLNTEAFF. The DNA for the CDR3 is TGTGCCAGCAGGATTCGCGCCCAGGGGGGTTTGAACACTGAAGCTTTCTTT.

Many counts were recorded for this clonotype. The chain combines TRBV7-9 with TRBJ2-1; no clear D gene. Trimming took off 0 bases at V and 9 bases at J, with 6 bases between the two ends. CDR3 length: 12 amino acids. Germline V lookup: CDR1 SEHNR, CDR2 FQNEAQ (reference sequence). In DNA form, the CDR3 reads TGTGCCAGCAGCTTAGCGGGTCCTGAGCAGTTCTTC. The encoded protein is CASSLAGPEQFF. Filled out from reference TRBV7-9 and TRBJ2-1, the complete variable domain reads DTGVSQNPRHKITKRGQNVTFRCDPISEHNRLYWYRQTLGQGPEFLTYFQNEAQLEKSRLLSDRFSAERPKGSFSTLEIQRTEQGDSAMYLCASSLAGPEQFFGPGTRLTVL.

The table lists this clonotype with many counts. V usage is TRBV10-1 and J usage is TRBJ2-2, with a possible D match to TRBD2 (5 bases). The V end was cut by 4 bases, the J end by 0 bases, with 9 bases between. Germline assignment: CDR1 WNHNN and CDR2 SYGVQD (reference sequence). The CDR3 has 15 residues. The DNA for the CDR3 is TGCGCCAGCAGTGCCCCGGGATCGAACACCGGGGAGCTGTTTTTT. Its protein is CASSAPGSNTGELFF.